These T cell receptor beta chains were read from a single sample in a study of blood T cell repertoires in COVID-19. Assay: immunoSEQ multiplex PCR; the TCRdb copy retains only in-frame clones and omits some. The repertoire holds 250,000 to 400,000 clones, with approximately 81% as singletons. The sequenced sample consisted of PBMCs or T cells enriched from blood (not recorded which). Receptor source: a woman between 25 and 40 years old who had been exposed to COVID-19. Each CDR3 is given with its conserved first and last residue. A D gene is named only where the DNA matches it firmly. Only part of the rows carry a size: once, few, many, or a class if the clone is expanded.

d_call j_call clone_size v_call cdr3_aa cdr3_nt
TRBD2 TRBJ2-3 . TRBV19 CASSVGLGTDTQYF TGTGCCAGTAGTGTGGGACTAGGAACAGATACGCAGTATTTT
. TRBJ1-1 . TRBV4-1 CASGGGLGNTEAFF TGCGCCAGCGGGGGGGGTTTGGGGAACACTGAAGCTTTCTTT
. TRBJ2-3 . TRBV5-1 CASSLDTHTDTQYF TGCGCCAGCAGCTTGGATACTCACACAGATACGCAGTATTTT
. TRBJ2-7 . TRBV27 CASSLTGAKYPYEQYF TGTGCCAGCAGTTTAACCGGAGCGAAGTATCCCTACGAGCAGTACTTC
. TRBJ2-7 . TRBV3-1/TRBV3-2 CASSRESQDYEQYF TGTGCCAGCAGCCGAGAAAGCCAGGACTACGAGCAGTACTTC
TRBD1 TRBJ1-2 . TRBV19 CASPDREGGYTF TGTGCCAGTCCTGACAGGGAAGGTGGCTACACCTTC
. TRBJ1-5 few TRBV7-2 CATQQQGNSNQPQHF TGTGCGACCCAGCAACAGGGTAATAGCAATCAGCCCCAGCATTTT
TRBD1 TRBJ1-4 once TRBV12-5 CASGLGGQAKLFF TGTGCTAGTGGTCTGGGGGGACAGGCAAAACTGTTTTTT
TRBD1 TRBJ2-1 . TRBV3-1/TRBV3-2 CASSQDTGDYNEQFF TGTGCCAGCAGCCAAGACACAGGGGACTACAATGAGCAGTTCTTC
. TRBJ2-7 once TRBV5-1 CASSLYRQGGNYEQYF TGCGCCAGCAGCTTGTATAGGCAGGGAGGTAACTACGAGCAGTACTTC